This TCR beta chain comes out of a study of CD8 T cells in Susac syndrome. With V trimmed by 1 base and J by 6 bases, 5 bases remained unmatched. The CDR3 is made up of 16 amino acids. Germline V gene data show CDR1 as SGHRS and CDR2 as YFSETQ. Purification of the CD8+ and CD4+ T cells relied on negative isolation, and TEMRA cells underwent FACS enrichment. Only one count was recorded for this clonotype. Random-hexamer reverse transcription was applied to about 0.5 to 1 ug RNA. TCRdb reprocessed the immunoSEQ multiplex PCR reads via MiXCR and lists one record per CDR3 protein. The sample includes about 120,000 distinct CDR3 sequences, under 96% of them seen just once.

The sequence was collected from a human donor with Susac syndrome. What was sequenced was CD4+ T cells from PBMCs. This chain connects TRBV5-1 to TRBJ2-7; 15 nucleotides line up with TRBD2. CDR3 nucleotide sequence: TGCGCCAGCAGCTTGCGGGGACTAGCGGGAGGTCGCGAGCAGTACTTC. It encodes CASSLRGLAGGREQYF. Full variable domain (rest looked up from reference TRBV5-1 and TRBJ2-7): KAGVTQTPRYLIKTRGQQVTLSCSPISGHRSVSWYQQTPGQGLQFLFEYFSETQRNKGNFPGRFSGRQFSNSRSEMNVSTLELGDSALYLCASSLRGLAGGREQYFGPGTRLTVT.